The sequence of this TCR beta chain was determined in a study of T cell responses to AZD1222 COVID-19 vaccine (dated by TCRdb to the early 2020s). Notes on the research overall: A total of 233 trial participants underwent TCR sequencing, of whom some 200 had received two doses of AZD1222 and roughly 26 had received two doses of the MenACWY control vaccine. Trial participants were enrolled by age into subgroups of 18-55, 56-69 and 70-plus years, and roughly 150, 30 and 60 TCR-sequenced participants, respectively, were included in these subgroups.

The CDR3 regions of human TCRbeta chains were analyzed by immunosequencing. The paper's processing steps were these. Repertoire TCRs were checked for matches against a reference library of SARS-CoV-2-specific TCRs that had been generated using the MIRA antigen-specificity platform. Breadth meant the fraction of unique TCRs that were SARS-CoV-2-associated, whereas depth meant the fraction of total T cells that were SARS-CoV-2-associated. Using the MIRA data, each spike-specific TCR was mapped to the spike region that the TCR reacts to and placed in a CD4 or CD8 class. Log10-transformed breadth and depth values were compared by one-way ANOVA with Sidak's multiple comparisons tests. As stored in TCRdb, this immuneACCESS dataset retains in-frame rearrangements with V and J assigned. A fraction of the clones does not appear; measured against another copy, unresolved V genes explain less than half of the discrepancy, and the remainder lacks a known reason. That table gives V, J and clone size, and the DNA gave D and trimming. This sample lists 85,000 to 120,000 clones; 80% to 95% were detected once. Less than 9.5% of the sample comes from the top ten.

About this clone: Its antigen is still unknown. No much larger clone exists at a distance of one base, and base qualities are not known.

The time point label here, explained by the study, means: about 28 days (+/-7) after the second vaccine dose. Because spike-specific TCR depth and breadth did not differ between the two schedules, AZD1222 recipients who got a second dose at roughly 4 weeks were pooled with those who got a second dose at roughly 12 weeks. Samples from vaccinated people were obtained from the UK trials COV001 and COV002, which included a single-blind randomized controlled phase 2/3 trial of AZD1222 (ChAdOx1 nCoV-19) in healthy adults. Trial participant PBMC samples were collected at day 0 and day 28 after the second dose for TCRbeta chain sequencing. General study outcomes and caveats: Because no samples from the day 14 peak response were available, repertoires could be characterized only after the peak T cell response. The 56-69-year group was small, and its depth increase did not reach significance, likely because of low power. Reportedly, almost half of the unique spike-specific TCRs recognized epitopes lying outside the regions that are mutated in the B.1.351 and B.1.1.7 variants. Conclusions about previously exposed vaccinees are limited, since just 6 or 7 AZD1222 recipients were seropositive for SARS-CoV-2 at baseline. The vaccine-associated CD4 TCRs covered the entire spike protein, and the dominant responses fell in regions 160-218 and 743-854. Most participants were white British and females outnumbered males, and the authors suggested that clonal diversity may have been underestimated. Spike-specific TCR breadth and depth rose significantly after two AZD1222 doses compared with day 0 and with MenACWY recipients.

The sequencing here drew on peripheral blood, taken 28 days after the second AZD1222 dose. This sequence was found in an adult who received the AZD1222 COVID-19 vaccine.

The DNA reads TGCGCCAGCAGCACGGGACAGGGAACCTACGAGCAGTACTTC. It translates to CASSTGQGTYEQYF. The rearranged chain carries TRBV5-1 and TRBJ2-7, with 9 bases matching TRBD1. Trimming accounts for 4 bases at V and 2 bases at J, while the number of junction bases matched to no gene is 4. The CDR3 contains 14 residues, cysteine and phenylalanine counted. The retained sequence is limited to the CDR3, 42 bases, with the frame set at the first base. CDR1 is given as SGHRS and CDR2 as YFSETQ, both from the germline V gene.